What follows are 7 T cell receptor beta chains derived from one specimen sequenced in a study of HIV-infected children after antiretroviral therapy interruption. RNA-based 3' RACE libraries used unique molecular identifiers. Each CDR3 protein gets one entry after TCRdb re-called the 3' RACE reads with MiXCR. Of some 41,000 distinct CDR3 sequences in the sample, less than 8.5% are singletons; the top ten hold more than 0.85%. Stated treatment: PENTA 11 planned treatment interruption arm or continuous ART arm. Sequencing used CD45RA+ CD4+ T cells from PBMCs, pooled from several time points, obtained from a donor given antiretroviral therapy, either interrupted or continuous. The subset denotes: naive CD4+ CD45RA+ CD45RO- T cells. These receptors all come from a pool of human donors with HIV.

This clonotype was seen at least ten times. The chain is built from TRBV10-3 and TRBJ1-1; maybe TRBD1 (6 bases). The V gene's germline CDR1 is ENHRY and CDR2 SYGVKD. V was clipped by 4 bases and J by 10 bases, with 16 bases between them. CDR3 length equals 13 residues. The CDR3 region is CAISGGGRGGAFF. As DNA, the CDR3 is TGTGCCATCAGTGGTGGCGGTCGAGGGGGAGCTTTCTTT.

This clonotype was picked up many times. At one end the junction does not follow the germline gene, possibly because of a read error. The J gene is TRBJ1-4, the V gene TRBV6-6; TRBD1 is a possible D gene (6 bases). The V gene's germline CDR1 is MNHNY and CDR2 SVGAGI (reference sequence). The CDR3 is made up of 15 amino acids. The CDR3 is CASSETGPSNERLFF. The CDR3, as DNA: TGTGCCAGCAGTGAAACAGGGCCTTCCAACGAAAGATTATTTTTC.

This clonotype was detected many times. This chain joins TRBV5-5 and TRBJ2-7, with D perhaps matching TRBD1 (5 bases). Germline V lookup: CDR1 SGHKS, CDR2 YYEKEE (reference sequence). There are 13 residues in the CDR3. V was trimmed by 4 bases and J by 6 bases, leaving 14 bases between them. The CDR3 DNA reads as TGTGCCAGCAGCCCCGTCCAGGGATTCGAGCAGTACTTC. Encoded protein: CASSPVQGFEQYF.

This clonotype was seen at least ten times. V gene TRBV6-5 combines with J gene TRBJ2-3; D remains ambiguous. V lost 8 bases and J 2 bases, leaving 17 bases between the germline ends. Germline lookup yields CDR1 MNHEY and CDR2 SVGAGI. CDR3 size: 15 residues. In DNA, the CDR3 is TGTGCCAGCTGTAGGGCTGGCGGTAACACAGATACGCAGTATTTT. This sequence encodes CASCRAGGNTDTQYF.

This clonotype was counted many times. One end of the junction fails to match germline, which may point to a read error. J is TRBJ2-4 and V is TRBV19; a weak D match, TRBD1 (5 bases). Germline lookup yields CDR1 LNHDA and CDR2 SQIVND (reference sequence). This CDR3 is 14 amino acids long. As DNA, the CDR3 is TGTGCCAGCAGTATAGTAGGGGAACAAAACACCTTGTACTTT. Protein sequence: CASSIVGEQNTLYF.

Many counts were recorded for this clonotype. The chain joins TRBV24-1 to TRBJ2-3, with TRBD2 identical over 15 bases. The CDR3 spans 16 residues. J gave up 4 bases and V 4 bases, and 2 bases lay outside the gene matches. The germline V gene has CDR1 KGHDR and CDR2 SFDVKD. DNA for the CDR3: TGTGCCACCAGTGACGGACTAGCGGGGGGGTCAGATACGCAGTATTTT. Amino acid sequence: CATSDGLAGGSDTQYF.

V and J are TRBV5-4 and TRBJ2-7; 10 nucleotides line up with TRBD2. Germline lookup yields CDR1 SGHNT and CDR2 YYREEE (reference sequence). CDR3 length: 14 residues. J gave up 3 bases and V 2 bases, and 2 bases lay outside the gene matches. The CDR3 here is CASSFRTSGYEQYF. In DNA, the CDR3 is TGTGCCAGCAGCTTCCGGACTAGCGGCTACGAGCAGTACTTC.